Below, one TCR beta chain is given with its context. The source of the sample is a study of shared clonotypes between healthy human individuals. In the study overall: Per-donor plates numbered three CD4 naive, three CD4 memory, two CD8 naive and one CD8 memory.

J lost 4 bases, V lost 3 bases, and 7 bases had no gene match. CDR1 and CDR2 (germline): SGHTA, FQGTGA. The CDR3 consists of 16 residues. Assay used: immunoSEQ multiplex PCR; TCRdb lists only in-frame clones, some missing. Seen here are around 2.5 million clones, approximately 93% observed once, and the top ten hold more than 0.35%. This sequence was found in a man aged 18 to 35 in good health. Some clones in this sample may be carry-over from other donors' samples. The V and J genes are TRBV7-3 and TRBJ2-3; 10 bases line up with TRBD2. The sequencing input was naive CD4+ T cells from PBMCs. The subset: CD45RA+ positively selected. CDR3 nucleotides: TGTGCCAGCAGCTTTATTCCTAGCGGGAGCGCAGATACGCAGTATTTT. Translating it yields CASSFIPSGSADTQYF.